Below are 3 T cell receptor beta chains sequenced from a single sample in a study of cytomegalovirus exposure and HLA in healthy donors. PCR employed 60 Vbeta and 13 Jbeta primers. Data came from immunoSEQ multiplex PCR; TCRdb stores just in-frame clones and leaves some out. The sample lists 120,000 or so clones, over 60% occurring once. Sequencing was performed on PBMCs. All receptors come from a female donor in good health and CMV-seronegative.

The chain is built from TRBV7-3 and TRBJ2-2; D is perhaps TRBD2 (7 bases). Germline V CDR1 and CDR2: SGHTA, FQGTGA. Trimming shortened V by 0 bases and J by 3 bases, and 11 bases separated the two germline ends. There are 16 residues in the CDR3. DNA for the CDR3: TGTGCCAGCAGCTTAACACAGGGAGGGGACACCGGGGAGCTGTTTTTT. As protein: CASSLTQGGDTGELFF.

The chain carries TRBV27 and TRBJ1-1; a weak D match, TRBD1 (6 bases). Germline CDR1 MNHEY, CDR2 SMNVEV (reference sequence). CDR3 length equals 13 residues. The V end was cut by 1 base, the J end by 9 bases, with 12 bases between. CDR3 in amino acids: CASSLYRELKAFF. The DNA of the CDR3 is TGTGCCAGCAGTTTATACAGGGAACTCAAAGCTTTCTTT.

This clone appeared a single time. The chain is built from TRBV27 and TRBJ1-2; 7 bases are shared with TRBD1. CDR3 length: 14 amino acids. The ends lost 6 bases at V and 5 bases at J; junction bases unmatched: 9. Germline V gives CDR1 MNHEY, CDR2 SMNVEV (reference sequence). The CDR3 reads CASSLTGWSYGYTF. In DNA, the CDR3 is TGTGCCAGCAGCCTGACAGGGTGGAGTTATGGCTACACCTTC.